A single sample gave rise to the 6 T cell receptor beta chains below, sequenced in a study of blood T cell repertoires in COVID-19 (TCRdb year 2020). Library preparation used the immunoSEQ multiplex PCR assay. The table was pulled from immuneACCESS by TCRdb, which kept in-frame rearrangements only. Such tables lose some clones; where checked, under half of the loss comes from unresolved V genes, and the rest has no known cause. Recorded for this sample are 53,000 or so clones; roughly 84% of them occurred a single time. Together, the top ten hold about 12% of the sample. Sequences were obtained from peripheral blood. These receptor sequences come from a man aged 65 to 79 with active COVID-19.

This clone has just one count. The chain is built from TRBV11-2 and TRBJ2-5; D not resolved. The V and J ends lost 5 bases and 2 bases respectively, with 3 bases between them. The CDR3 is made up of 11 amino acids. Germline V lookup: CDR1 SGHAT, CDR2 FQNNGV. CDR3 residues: CASSPQETQYF. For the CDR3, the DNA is TGTGCCAGCAGCCCGCAAGAGACCCAGTACTTC. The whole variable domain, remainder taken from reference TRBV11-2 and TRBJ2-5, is EAGVAQSPRYKIIEKRQSVAFWCNPISGHATLYWYQQILGQGPKLLIQFQNNGVVDDSQLPKDRFSAERLKGVDSTLKIQPAKLEDSAVYLCASSPQETQYFGPGTRLLVL.

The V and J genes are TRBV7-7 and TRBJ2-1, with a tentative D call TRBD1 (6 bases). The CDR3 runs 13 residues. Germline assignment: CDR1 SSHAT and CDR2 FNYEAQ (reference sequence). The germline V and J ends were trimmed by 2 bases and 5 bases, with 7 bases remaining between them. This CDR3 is CASSLNRDNEQFF. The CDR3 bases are TGTGCCAGCAGCTTAAACAGGGACAATGAGCAGTTCTTC.

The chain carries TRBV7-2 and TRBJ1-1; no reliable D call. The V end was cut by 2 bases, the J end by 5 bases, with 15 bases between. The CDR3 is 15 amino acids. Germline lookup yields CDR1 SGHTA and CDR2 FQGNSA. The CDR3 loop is CASSLMAGSTTEAFF. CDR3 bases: TGTGCCAGCAGCTTAATGGCAGGAAGCACGACTGAAGCTTTCTTT.

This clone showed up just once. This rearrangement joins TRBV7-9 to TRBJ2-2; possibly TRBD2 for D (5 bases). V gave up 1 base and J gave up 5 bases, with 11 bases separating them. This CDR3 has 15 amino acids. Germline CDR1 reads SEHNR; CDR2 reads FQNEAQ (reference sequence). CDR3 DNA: TGTGCCAGCAGCTTAGGGGCTCGGGAAACCGGGGAGCTGTTTTTT. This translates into CASSLGARETGELFF.

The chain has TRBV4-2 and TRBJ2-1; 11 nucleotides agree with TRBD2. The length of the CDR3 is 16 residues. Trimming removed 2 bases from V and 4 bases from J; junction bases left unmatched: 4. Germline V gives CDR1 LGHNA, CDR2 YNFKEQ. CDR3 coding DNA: TGTGCCAGCAGCCAACAACTAGCGGGGGTTTACAATGAGCAGTTCTTC. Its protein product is CASSQQLAGVYNEQFF.

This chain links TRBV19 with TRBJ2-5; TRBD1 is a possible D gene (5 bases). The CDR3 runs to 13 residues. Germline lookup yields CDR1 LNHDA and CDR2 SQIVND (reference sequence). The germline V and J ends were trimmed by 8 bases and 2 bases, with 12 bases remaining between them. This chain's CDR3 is CASQGGRQETQYF. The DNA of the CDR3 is TGTGCCAGTCAGGGCGGTCGTCAAGAGACCCAGTACTTC. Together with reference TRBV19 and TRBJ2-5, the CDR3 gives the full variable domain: DGGITQSPKYLFRKEGQNVTLSCEQNLNHDAMYWYRQDPGQGLRLIYYSQIVNDFQKGDIAEGYSVSREKKESFPLTVTSAQKNPTAFYLCASQGGRQETQYFGPGTRLLVL.